This T cell receptor beta chain is drawn from a study of sequential checkpoint blockade in melanoma. Turning to the study itself: Randomization was 1:1 between first-line nivolumab→ipilimumab and ipilimumab→nivolumab. Maintenance nivolumab came after either treatment sequence.

Some clones are missing from TCRdb's copy, which holds only in-frame ones; the method was immunoSEQ multiplex PCR. The repertoire includes 25,000 to 35,000 clones, 83% of them detected once, and around 16% sits in the top ten. Treatment defined: randomized to nivolumab then ipilimumab (arm A) or the reverse (arm B). This CDR3 spans 16 amino acids. The V gene's germline CDR1 is SGHTS and CDR2 YDEGEE. The V segment lost 2 bases and the J segment 4 bases; nucleotides outside the gene matches: 9. Sequencing used CD8+ T cells sorted from blood (inferred from file names), obtained from a patient given nivolumab and ipilimumab in sequence. This receptor was obtained from a human donor with melanoma. The chain uses TRBV5-8 and TRBJ2-1; 7 nucleotides match TRBD1. CDR3 sequence (DNA): TGTGCCAGCAGCTTCGGAACAGGGGAACTATACAATGAGCAGTTCTTC. This sequence encodes CASSFGTGELYNEQFF.